These 2 T cell receptor beta chains came from one sample sequenced in a study of technical replicates of blood from four donors. Some clones are missing from TCRdb's copy, which holds only in-frame ones; the method was immunoSEQ multiplex PCR. The table has over 50,000 clones, around 90% seen once. The material sequenced was PBMCs. The origin of the receptors is a human donor in good health. Some clones in this sample may be carry-over from other donors' samples.

V gene TRBV2 combines with J gene TRBJ1-6, with D possibly matching TRBD1 (5 bases). The CDR3 runs to 15 residues. CDR1 and CDR2 from the germline V gene are SNHLY and FYNNEI. Trimming pared 4 bases from V and 10 bases from J, leaving 17 bases between. CDR3 coding DNA: TGTGCCAGCAGTGCACAGGTACCTTCTGGATCACCCCTCCACTTT. The encoded protein is CASSAQVPSGSPLHF.

The chain couples TRBV12-5 to TRBJ2-3, with 9 positions matching TRBD1. Germline values: CDR1 LGHNT, CDR2 FRNRAP. The CDR3 is 19 amino acids. J gave up 0 bases and V 6 bases, and 16 bases lay outside the gene matches. The CDR3 loop reads CASGLYDFRDRVSTDTQYF. Written as DNA, the CDR3 is TGTGCTAGTGGCCTCTACGACTTCAGGGACAGGGTTAGCACAGATACGCAGTATTTT.